This T cell receptor (beta chain) comes out of a study of memory B cells and T cells in multiple sclerosis. After stimulus-free culture, autoproliferating CFSE-dim and non-proliferating CFSE-high T cells were sequenced separately. Replicate wells were pooled after approximately 7 days of stimulus-free culture of approximately 50 million CFSE-labeled PBMCs. V was clipped by 0 bases and J by 3 bases, with 16 bases between them. The CDR3 consists of 16 residues. CDR1 is SGHRS and CDR2 is YFSETQ in the germline V gene. Profiling relied on immunoSEQ multiplex PCR, and the TCRdb table lists in-frame clones only, not all of them. Of roughly 30,000 clones in the sample, roughly 83% are singletons; the top ten hold roughly 3%. In its sample, this clone was seen once. Its matching antigen is unknown. Study observations and caveats: Shared clonotype counts depended on differing compartment clone-set sizes and were normalized.

The gene calls are TRBV5-1 and TRBJ2-7; possibly TRBD2 for D (6 bases). The sample was PBMCs from blood kept in culture. The sequence was collected from a human donor with multiple sclerosis. CDR3 coding DNA: TGCGCCAGCAGCTTGGGCGGGGTTTCTACGGACTACGAGCAGTACTTC. It is translated as CASSLGGVSTDYEQYF.